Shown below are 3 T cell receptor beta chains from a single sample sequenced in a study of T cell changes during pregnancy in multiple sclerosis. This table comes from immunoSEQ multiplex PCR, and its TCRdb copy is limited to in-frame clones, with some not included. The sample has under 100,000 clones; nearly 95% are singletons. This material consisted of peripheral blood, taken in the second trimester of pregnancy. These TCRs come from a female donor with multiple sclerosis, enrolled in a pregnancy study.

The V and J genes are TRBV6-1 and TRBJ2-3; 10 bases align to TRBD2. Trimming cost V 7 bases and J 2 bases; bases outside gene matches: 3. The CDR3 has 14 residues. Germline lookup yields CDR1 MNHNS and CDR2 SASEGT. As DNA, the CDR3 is TGTGCCAGCAAAGGACTAGCGGTCACAGATACGCAGTATTTT. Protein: CASKGLAVTDTQYF.

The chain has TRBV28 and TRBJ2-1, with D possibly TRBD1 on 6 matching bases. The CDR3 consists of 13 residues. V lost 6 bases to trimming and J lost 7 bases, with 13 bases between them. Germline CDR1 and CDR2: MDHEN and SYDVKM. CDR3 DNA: TGTGCCAGCAGAGGGGGTGGGGAGAATGAGCAGTTCTTC. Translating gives CASRGGGENEQFF.

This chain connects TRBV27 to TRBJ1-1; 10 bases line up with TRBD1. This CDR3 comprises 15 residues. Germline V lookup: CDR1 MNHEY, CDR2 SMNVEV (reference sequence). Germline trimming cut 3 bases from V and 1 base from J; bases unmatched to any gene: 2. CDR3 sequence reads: CASSFGTGENTEAFF. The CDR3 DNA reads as TGTGCCAGCAGTTTTGGGACAGGGGAGAACACTGAAGCTTTCTTT.